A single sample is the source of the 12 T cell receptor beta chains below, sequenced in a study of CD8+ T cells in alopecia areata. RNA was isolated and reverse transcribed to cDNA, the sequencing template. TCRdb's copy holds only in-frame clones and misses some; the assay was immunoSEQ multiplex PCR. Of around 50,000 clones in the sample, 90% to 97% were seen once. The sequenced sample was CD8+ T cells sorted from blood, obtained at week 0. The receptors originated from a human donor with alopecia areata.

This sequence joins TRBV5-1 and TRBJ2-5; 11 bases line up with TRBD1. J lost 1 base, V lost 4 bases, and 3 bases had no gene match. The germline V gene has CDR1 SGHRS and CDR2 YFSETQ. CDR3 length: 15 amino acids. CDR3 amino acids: CASSPGTGGQETQYF. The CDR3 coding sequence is TGCGCCAGCAGCCCGGGGACAGGGGGCCAAGAGACCCAGTACTTC.

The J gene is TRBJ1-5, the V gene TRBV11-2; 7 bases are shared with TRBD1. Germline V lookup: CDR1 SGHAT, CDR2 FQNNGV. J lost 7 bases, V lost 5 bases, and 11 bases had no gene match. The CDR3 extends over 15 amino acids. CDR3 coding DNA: TGTGCCAGCAGCGGAACAGGGGACCCCTACCAGCCCCAGCATTTT. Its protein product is CASSGTGDPYQPQHF.

The CDR3 is CASSSDRAYEQYF. CDR3 bases: TGTGCCAGCAGTTCGGACAGGGCCTACGAGCAGTACTTC. V is TRBV27 and J is TRBJ2-7; 8 positions match TRBD1. This CDR3 is 13 amino acids long. V lost 4 bases, J lost 2 bases, and 1 base stayed unmatched. Germline assignment: CDR1 MNHEY and CDR2 SMNVEV (reference sequence).

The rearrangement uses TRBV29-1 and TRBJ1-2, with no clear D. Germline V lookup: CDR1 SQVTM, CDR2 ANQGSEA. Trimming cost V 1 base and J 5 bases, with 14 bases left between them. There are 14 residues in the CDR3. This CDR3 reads CSVEGDEGGYGYTF. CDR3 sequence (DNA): TGCAGCGTTGAAGGTGATGAGGGTGGTTATGGCTACACCTTC.

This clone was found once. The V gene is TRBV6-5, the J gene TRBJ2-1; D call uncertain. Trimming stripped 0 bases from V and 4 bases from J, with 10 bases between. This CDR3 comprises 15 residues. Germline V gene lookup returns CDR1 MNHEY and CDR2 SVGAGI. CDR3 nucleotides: TGTGCCAGCAGTTACTCAGGGTCCCCTTACAATGAGCAGTTCTTC. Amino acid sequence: CASSYSGSPYNEQFF.

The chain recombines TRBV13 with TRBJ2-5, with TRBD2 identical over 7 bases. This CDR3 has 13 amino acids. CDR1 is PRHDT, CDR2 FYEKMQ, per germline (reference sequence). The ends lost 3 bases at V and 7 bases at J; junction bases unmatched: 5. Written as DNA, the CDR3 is TGTGCCAGCAGCTTCTCCAGGGAGGGGACCCAGTACTTC. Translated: CASSFSREGTQYF.

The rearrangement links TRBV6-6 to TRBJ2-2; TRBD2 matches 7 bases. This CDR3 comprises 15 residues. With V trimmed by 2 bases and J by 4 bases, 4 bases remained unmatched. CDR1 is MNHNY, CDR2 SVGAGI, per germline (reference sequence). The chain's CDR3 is CASSYAGGSTGELFF. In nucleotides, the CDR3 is TGTGCCAGCAGTTACGCCGGGGGGTCCACCGGGGAGCTGTTTTTT.

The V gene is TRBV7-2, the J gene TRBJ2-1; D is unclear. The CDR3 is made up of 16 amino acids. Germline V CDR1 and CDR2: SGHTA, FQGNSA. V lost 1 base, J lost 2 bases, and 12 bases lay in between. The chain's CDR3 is CASSLESSLPYNEQFF. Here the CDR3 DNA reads TGTGCCAGCAGCTTAGAAAGCTCGCTTCCCTACAATGAGCAGTTCTTC.

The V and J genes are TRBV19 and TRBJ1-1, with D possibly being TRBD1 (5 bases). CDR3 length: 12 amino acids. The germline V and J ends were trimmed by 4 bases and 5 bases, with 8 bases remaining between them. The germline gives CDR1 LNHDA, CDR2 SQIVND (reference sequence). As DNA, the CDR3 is TGTGCCAGTAGTACGGGGGATACTGAAGCTTTCTTT. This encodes CASSTGDTEAFF.

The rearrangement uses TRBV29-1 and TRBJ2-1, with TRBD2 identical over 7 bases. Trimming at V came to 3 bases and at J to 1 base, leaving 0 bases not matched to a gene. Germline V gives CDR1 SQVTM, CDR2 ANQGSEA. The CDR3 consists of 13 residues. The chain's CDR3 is CSVEGGSYNEQFF. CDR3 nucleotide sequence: TGCAGCGTTGAGGGGGGGTCCTACAATGAGCAGTTCTTC.

The CDR3 loop reads CASSHRAGGNGYTF. In nucleotides, the CDR3 is TGTGCCAGTAGTCATCGAGCAGGGGGGAATGGCTACACCTTC. This rearrangement joins TRBV19 to TRBJ1-2, with 7 nucleotides matching TRBD1. V shed 5 bases, J shed 6 bases, and the junction held 9 bases outside the gene matches. The CDR3 is 14 residues long. Germline values: CDR1 LNHDA, CDR2 SQIVND (reference sequence).

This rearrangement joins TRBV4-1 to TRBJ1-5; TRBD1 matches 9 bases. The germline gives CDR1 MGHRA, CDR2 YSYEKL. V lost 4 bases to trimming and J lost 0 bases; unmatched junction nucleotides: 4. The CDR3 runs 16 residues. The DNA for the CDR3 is TGCGCCAGCAGCCGGGGACAGGGACTTAGCAATCAGCCCCAGCATTTT. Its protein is CASSRGQGLSNQPQHF.